This TCR beta chain was observed in a study of blood T cell repertoires in COVID-19. Study summary: Samples representing acute and convalescent COVID-19 were sourced from the United States, Italy and Spain.

The age range of participants was about 18 to 89 years, with residence in 20 to 25 US areas. Clinical history as reported by participants underpinned cohort assignment. As processed by the authors: Cell counts per sample came from amplifying reference gene primers. The table came from immunoSEQ multiplex PCR; TCRdb's copy has only in-frame clones and leaves some out. That table furnishes V, J and clone size, whereas the DNA furnished D and trimming. The sample holds roughly 250,000 clones, roughly 87% seen once. As for this clone: Additional DNA sequences in this sample encode the identical CDR3.

CDR3 length equals 13 residues. The germline V gene encodes CDR1 MNHEY and CDR2 SMNVEV (reference sequence). The ends were cut back, 3 bases at V and 1 base at J, with 6 bases in the middle. This chain connects TRBV27 to TRBJ1-1; D is unclear. The sample comprised PBMCs or T cells enriched from blood (not recorded which). The sequence was obtained from a woman in her 30s with acute COVID-19. The CDR3 coding sequence is TGTGCCAGCAGTTTGGGCCAGAACACTGAAGCTTTCTTT. It yields the protein CASSLGQNTEAFF.